A single sample gave rise to the 27 T cell receptor beta chains below, sequenced in a study of post-analysis software for immune sequencing data. Their antigens remain unidentified. TCR beta libraries were prepared from cDNA with unique molecular identifiers. TCRdb called the PCR reads again in MiXCR, with one record for every CDR3 protein. The table has about 820,000 distinct CDR3 sequences, about 57% seen once. Study-wide results and limits: Higher frequency in patients than in controls was seen for roughly five TRBV segments, with TRBV5-6, TRBV5-1 and TRBV20-1 among them.

The sequencing input was blood. The receptors derive from a girl under 18 with multiple sclerosis.

This clonotype was seen a handful of times. V and J are TRBV5-1 and TRBJ2-2; D is possibly TRBD2 (6 bases). The length of the CDR3 is 13 residues. Germline-derived CDR1 and CDR2 are SGHRS and YFSETQ. Trimming pared 0 bases from V and 7 bases from J, leaving 7 bases between. CDR3 sequence (DNA): TGCGCCAGCAGCTTGGTGGGAGGCGGGGAGCTGTTTTTT. Its translation: CASSLVGGGELFF.

This clonotype appeared a single time. The rearrangement links TRBV7-8 to TRBJ2-5, with D unresolved. With 2 bases removed from V and 11 bases from J, the gap between germline ends came to 18 bases. Per the germline V gene, CDR1 is SGHVS and CDR2 is FQNEAQ. The CDR3 has 14 residues. This chain's CDR3 is CASSLILPADTQYF. For the CDR3, the DNA is TGTGCCAGCAGCTTAATTCTCCCTGCAGATACGCAGTACTTC. The whole variable domain, remainder taken from reference TRBV7-8 and TRBJ2-5, is GAGVSQSPRYKVAKRGQDVALRCDPISGHVSLFWYQQALGQGPEFLTYFQNEAQLDKSGLPSDRFFAERPEGSVSTLKIQRTQQEDSAVYLCASSLILPADTQYFGPGTRLLVL.

The chain uses TRBV5-1 and TRBJ1-5; D not certain. The CDR3 extends over 14 amino acids. V shed 4 bases and J shed 1 base, with 9 bases lying between them. In germline, CDR1 is SGHRS, CDR2 YFSETQ. DNA of the CDR3: TGCGCCAGCAGCATCGACGGAAGCAATCAGCCCCAGCATTTT. Its protein product is CASSIDGSNQPQHF.

The chain joins TRBV10-3 to TRBJ1-2; TRBD1 matches at 9 bases. Germline lookup yields CDR1 ENHRY and CDR2 SYGVKD. V lost 4 bases to trimming and J lost 5 bases; unmatched junction nucleotides: 2. The CDR3 totals 13 residues. CDR3 sequence reads: CAISAGTGYGYTF. CDR3 nucleotide sequence: TGTGCCATCAGTGCCGGGACAGGGTATGGCTACACCTTC.

The chain has TRBV5-1 and TRBJ1-2, with D possibly being TRBD1 (6 bases). Germline V gene lookup returns CDR1 SGHRS and CDR2 YFSETQ. The CDR3 contains 14 residues. V was cut by 2 bases and J by 5 bases, with 13 bases left in between. CDR3 in DNA: TGCGCCAGCAGCTTCCGGCCAGGGGAGTATGGCTACACCTTC. Translation gives CASSFRPGEYGYTF.

This clonotype is a singleton in its sample. The rearrangement links TRBV20-1 to TRBJ2-4, with 7 bases aligning to TRBD2. The length of the CDR3 is 15 residues. CDR1 and CDR2 from the germline V gene are DFQATT and SNEGSKA (reference sequence). V shed 2 bases, J shed 3 bases, and the junction held 7 bases outside the gene matches. This chain's CDR3 is CSARRGLQLKNIQYF. The CDR3 DNA follows: TGCAGTGCTAGACGGGGACTACAGCTCAAAAACATTCAGTACTTC.

V is TRBV24-1 and J is TRBJ2-1, with D unresolved. The CDR3 sequence is 14 residues long. The germline V and J ends were trimmed by 3 bases and 5 bases, with 10 bases remaining between them. CDR1 KGHDR and CDR2 SFDVKD come from the germline V gene. The DNA of the CDR3 is TGTGCCACCAGTGATCCCGGGCGAAACAATGAGCAGTTCTTC. It codes for CATSDPGRNNEQFF.

V gene TRBV20-1 combines with J gene TRBJ2-7, with D perhaps TRBD1 (6 bases). The V gene lost 1 base and the J gene lost 3 bases, with 13 bases spanning the gap. This CDR3 comprises 14 residues. From germline, CDR1 is DFQATT and CDR2 SNEGSKA (reference sequence). The CDR3 protein is CSARGRQEYYEQYF. The DNA of the CDR3 is TGCAGTGCTAGAGGTAGACAGGAATACTACGAGCAGTACTTC.

As to this clonotype: One junction end does not reproduce the germline sequence, and a read error may be involved. The chain carries TRBV4-2 and TRBJ2-2; D possibly matches TRBD1 or TRBD2 (6 bases each). CDR3 length: 15 amino acids. Germline V lookup: CDR1 LGHNA, CDR2 YNFKEQ. In nucleotides, the CDR3 is TGTGCCAACAGCCAGGTCGACAGGAGGGCCGGGGAGCTGTTTTTT. It translates to CANSQVDRRAGELFF.

The V gene is TRBV20-1, the J gene TRBJ1-1, with 8 bases fitting TRBD1. Germline V gene lookup returns CDR1 DFQATT and CDR2 SNEGSKA (reference sequence). The CDR3 has 13 residues. V shed 8 bases and J 1 base; nucleotides not matched to a gene: 6. The CDR3 region has the DNA TGCAGTACCCACAGGGGGGAGAACACTGAAGCTTTCTTT. It encodes CSTHRGENTEAFF.

This clonotype occurred a few times. The chain employs TRBV20-1 and TRBJ1-5, with a tentative D call TRBD1 (5 bases). CDR1 and CDR2 from the germline V gene are DFQATT and SNEGSKA (reference sequence). Deletions cut 0 bases from V and 2 bases from J, with 11 bases between. The CDR3 loop spans 15 amino acids. CDR3 in amino acids: CSAREPGGGNQPQHF. In DNA, the CDR3 is TGCAGTGCTAGAGAGCCGGGGGGAGGCAATCAGCCCCAGCATTTT.

Here the CDR3 reads CASSLLAGGRSYNEQFF. The CDR3, as DNA: TGCGCCAGCAGCTTGCTCGCGGGGGGGCGTTCCTACAATGAGCAGTTCTTC. The rearrangement links TRBV5-1 to TRBJ2-1; 9 bases align to TRBD2. The CDR3 has 17 residues. After removal of 1 base from V and 1 base from J, the junction contained 6 bases not matched to a gene. Germline values: CDR1 SGHRS, CDR2 YFSETQ.

This clonotype was detected only a few times. V usage is TRBV29-1 and J usage is TRBJ1-2; D is uncertain. With 4 bases removed from V and 5 bases from J, the gap between germline ends came to 14 bases. Germline V gene lookup returns CDR1 SQVTM and CDR2 ANQGSEA. The CDR3 loop spans 13 amino acids. The CDR3 DNA follows: TGCAGCGTTGGCCACACTAGGATATATGGCTACACCTTC. Its protein product is CSVGHTRIYGYTF.

This chain links TRBV27 with TRBJ2-3; D may match TRBD1 or TRBD2 (6 bases each). The CDR3 runs to 16 residues. Per germline, CDR1 MNHEY and CDR2 SMNVEV (reference sequence). The germline V and J ends were trimmed by 7 bases and 2 bases, with 19 bases remaining between them. CDR3 DNA sequence: TGTGCCAGCACCCGGACAGCCGGGGGTGTCACAGATACGCAGTATTTT. Protein sequence: CASTRTAGGVTDTQYF.

This chain joins TRBV6-6 and TRBJ2-1; 10 positions match TRBD2. The CDR3 runs to 16 residues. The V segment lost 6 bases and the J segment 5 bases; nucleotides outside the gene matches: 10. CDR1 is MNHNY and CDR2 is SVGAGI in the germline V gene (reference sequence). The CDR3 sequence: CASRELPGLANNEQFF. CDR3 coding DNA: TGTGCCAGCAGGGAACTCCCGGGACTAGCGAACAATGAGCAGTTCTTC.

The chain combines TRBV18 with TRBJ2-1; maybe TRBD1 (6 bases). V lost 6 bases to trimming and J lost 7 bases, with 13 bases between them. The germline V gene has CDR1 KGHSH and CDR2 LQKENI. The CDR3 covers 13 residues. In DNA, the CDR3 is TGTGCCAGCTCCGCAAAGGGGGAGAATGAGCAGTTCTTC. Its translation: CASSAKGENEQFF.

This clonotype was seen only a few times. This chain links TRBV7-9 with TRBJ2-1, with 9 bases fitting TRBD2. The germline V gene has CDR1 SEHNR and CDR2 FQNEAQ (reference sequence). The CDR3 contains 16 residues. J gave up 7 bases and V 5 bases, and 12 bases lay outside the gene matches. The CDR3 loop reads CASSGTSLFLGNEQFF. CDR3 DNA: TGTGCCAGCAGCGGGACTAGCCTTTTCCTCGGGAATGAGCAGTTCTTC.

The rearrangement links TRBV7-2 to TRBJ2-5; 11 nucleotides align to TRBD2. CDR3 size: 16 residues. The V and J ends lost 6 bases and 1 base, in that order; junction bases with no gene match: 7. Germline loops: CDR1 SGHTA, CDR2 FQGNSA. CDR3 in amino acids: CASRPRTSGGQETQYF. The CDR3 region has the DNA TGTGCCAGCAGACCCCGAACTAGCGGGGGCCAAGAGACCCAGTACTTC.

The chain carries TRBV3-1 and TRBJ2-5, with D possibly TRBD1 on 6 matching bases. The CDR3 spans 16 residues. V lost 6 bases and J lost 5, with 22 bases in between. CDR1 and CDR2 (germline): LGHDT, YNNKEL (reference sequence). This chain's CDR3 is CASRHVRVGAWETQYF. The CDR3 DNA reads as TGTGCCAGCAGGCACGTCCGGGTGGGGGCCTGGGAGACCCAGTACTTC.

This chain uses TRBV3-1 with TRBJ1-1, with D possibly TRBD1 on 5 matching bases. From germline, CDR1 is LGHDT and CDR2 YNNKEL (reference sequence). V lost 3 bases, J lost 1 base, and 12 bases lay in between. This CDR3 has 15 amino acids. CDR3 DNA sequence: TGTGCCAGCAGCCACCGGGGGGGGACGAACACTGAAGCTTTCTTT. It yields the protein CASSHRGGTNTEAFF.

V usage is TRBV29-1 and J usage is TRBJ1-1; no clear D. The CDR3 is made up of 13 amino acids. Trimming took off 4 bases at V and 0 bases at J, with 9 bases between the two ends. The germline V gene encodes CDR1 SQVTM and CDR2 ANQGSEA. In DNA, the CDR3 is TGCAGCGTTGGCGACGCCATGAACACTGAAGCTTTCTTT. Translated: CSVGDAMNTEAFF.

The rearrangement joins TRBV7-3 to TRBJ2-6, with D possibly being TRBD1 (5 bases). The CDR3 has 19 amino acids. Germline V lookup: CDR1 SGHTA, CDR2 FQGTGA. V was trimmed by 5 bases and J by 0 bases, leaving 20 bases between them. The DNA for the CDR3 is TGTGCCAGCAGCGCAAAAGTTGGCAGGGTCCTCTCTGGGGCCAACGTCCTGACTTTC. It is translated as CASSAKVGRVLSGANVLTF.

The CDR3 DNA is TGCGCCAGCAGCCAAGATAAAGGGGGAAGGCAGCCCCAGCATTTT. Translated, it gives CASSQDKGGRQPQHF. V gene TRBV4-1 combines with J gene TRBJ1-5; D is possibly TRBD1 (6 bases). The CDR3 is 15 amino acids. Germline CDR1 is MGHRA and CDR2 is YSYEKL. With 0 bases removed from V and 7 bases from J, the gap between germline ends came to 13 bases.

In regard to this clonotype: The junction and the germline gene differ at one end; a read error may be behind it. V gene TRBV7-9 combines with J gene TRBJ2-1, with D uncertain. The CDR3 sequence is 15 residues long. The germline gives CDR1 SEHNR, CDR2 FQNEAQ (reference sequence). This chain's CDR3 is CAGSFRLPGDNEQFF. Here the CDR3 DNA reads TGTGCCGGCAGCTTTAGGCTCCCCGGCGACAATGAGCAGTTCTTC.

This rearrangement joins TRBV20-1 to TRBJ1-2; the D gene is possibly TRBD1 (5 bases). Trimming shortened V by 6 bases and J by 5 bases, and 19 bases separated the two germline ends. From germline, CDR1 is DFQATT and CDR2 SNEGSKA (reference sequence). The CDR3 length is 14 residues. The CDR3 region is CSAPGPTFDYGYTF. The CDR3 DNA follows: TGCAGTGCCCCGGGACCGACCTTTGATTATGGCTACACCTTC.

This clonotype has more than one count but fewer than ten. This sequence joins TRBV7-2 and TRBJ1-5, with 7 bases fitting TRBD1. V was pared by 2 bases and J by 0 bases, with 7 bases of the junction left unmatched. The CDR3 has 17 amino acids. CDR1 is SGHTA, CDR2 FQGNSA, per germline. DNA of the CDR3: TGTGCCAGCAGCTTATACGGGACAGTCAATAGCAATCAGCCCCAGCATTTT. Translating it yields CASSLYGTVNSNQPQHF.

This rearrangement joins TRBV7-8 to TRBJ2-5, with D tentatively TRBD2 (6 bases). TRBJ2-7 explains the end of the DNA better; the J call may be wrong. The V gene's germline CDR1 is SGHVS and CDR2 FQNEAQ. This CDR3 is built from 15 residues. The chain's CDR3 is CASSFNRDLYYEQYF. Here the CDR3 DNA reads TGTGCCAGCAGCTTCAACCGGGACTTATACTACGAGCAGTACTTC.